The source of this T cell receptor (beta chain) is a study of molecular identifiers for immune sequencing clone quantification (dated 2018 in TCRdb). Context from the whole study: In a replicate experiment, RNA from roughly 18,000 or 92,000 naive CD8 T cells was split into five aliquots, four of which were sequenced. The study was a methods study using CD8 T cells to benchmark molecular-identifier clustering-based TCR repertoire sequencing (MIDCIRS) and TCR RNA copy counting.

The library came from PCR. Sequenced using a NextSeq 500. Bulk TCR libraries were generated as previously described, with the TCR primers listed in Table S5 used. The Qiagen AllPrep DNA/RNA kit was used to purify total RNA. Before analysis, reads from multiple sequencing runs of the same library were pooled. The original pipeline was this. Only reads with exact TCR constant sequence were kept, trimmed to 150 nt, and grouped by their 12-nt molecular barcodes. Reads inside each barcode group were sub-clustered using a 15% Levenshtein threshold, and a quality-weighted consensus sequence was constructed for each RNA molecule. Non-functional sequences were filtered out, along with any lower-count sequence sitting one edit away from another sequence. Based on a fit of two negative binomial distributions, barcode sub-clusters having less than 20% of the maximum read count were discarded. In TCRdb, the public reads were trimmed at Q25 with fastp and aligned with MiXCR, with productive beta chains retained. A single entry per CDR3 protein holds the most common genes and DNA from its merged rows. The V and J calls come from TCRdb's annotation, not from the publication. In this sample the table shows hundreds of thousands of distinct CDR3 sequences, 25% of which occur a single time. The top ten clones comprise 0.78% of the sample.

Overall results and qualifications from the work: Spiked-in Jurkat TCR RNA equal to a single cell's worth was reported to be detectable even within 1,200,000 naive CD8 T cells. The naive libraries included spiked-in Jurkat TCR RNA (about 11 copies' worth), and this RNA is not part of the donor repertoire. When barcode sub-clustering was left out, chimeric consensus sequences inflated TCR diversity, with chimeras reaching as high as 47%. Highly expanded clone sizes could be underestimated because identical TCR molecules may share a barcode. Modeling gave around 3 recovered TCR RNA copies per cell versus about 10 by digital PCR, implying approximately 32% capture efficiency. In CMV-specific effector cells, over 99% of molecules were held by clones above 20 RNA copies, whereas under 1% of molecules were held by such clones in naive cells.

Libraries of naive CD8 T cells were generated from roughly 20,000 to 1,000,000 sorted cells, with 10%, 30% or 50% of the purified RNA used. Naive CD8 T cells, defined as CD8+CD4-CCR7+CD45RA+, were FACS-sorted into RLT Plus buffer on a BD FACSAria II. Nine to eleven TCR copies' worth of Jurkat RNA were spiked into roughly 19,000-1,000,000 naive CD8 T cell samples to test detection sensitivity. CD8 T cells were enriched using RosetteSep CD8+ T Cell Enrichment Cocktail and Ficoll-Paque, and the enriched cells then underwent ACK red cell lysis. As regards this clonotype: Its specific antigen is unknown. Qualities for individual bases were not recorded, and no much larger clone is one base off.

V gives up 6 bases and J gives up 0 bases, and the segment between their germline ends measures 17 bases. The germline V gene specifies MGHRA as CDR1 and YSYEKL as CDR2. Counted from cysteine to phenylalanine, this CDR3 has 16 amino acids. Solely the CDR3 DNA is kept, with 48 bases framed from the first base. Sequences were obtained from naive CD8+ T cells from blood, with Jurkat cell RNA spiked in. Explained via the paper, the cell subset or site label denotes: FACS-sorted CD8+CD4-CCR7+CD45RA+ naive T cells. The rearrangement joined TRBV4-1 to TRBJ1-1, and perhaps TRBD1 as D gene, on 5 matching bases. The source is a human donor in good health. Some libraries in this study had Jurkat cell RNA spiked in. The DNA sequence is TGCGCCAGCAGGATAAACGGGGGGAACATGAACACTGAAGCTTTCTTT. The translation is CASRINGGNMNTEAFF.